These 31 T cell receptor beta chains share one sample of origin, sequenced in a study of T cells after yellow fever vaccination. Each CDR3 protein is one row after TCRdb ran MiXCR on the 5' RACE reads. Here the sample spans over 120,000 distinct CDR3 sequences, 5% to 8% being singletons. The sequences come from CD4+ T cells sorted from PBMCs, collected 10 days after the yellow fever booster vaccination. The receptor set was obtained from a man aged 25 to 40 who received the YFV17D yellow fever vaccine.

The chain is built from TRBV20-1 and TRBJ1-5; D is undetermined. The CDR3 is 13 amino acids. The germline V gene has CDR1 DFQATT and CDR2 SNEGSKA (reference sequence). Between the trimmed V and J ends, which lost 7 bases and 7 bases, there was a span of 17 bases. This CDR3 is CSVKSFGGQPQHF. In DNA form, the CDR3 reads TGCAGTGTTAAAAGTTTCGGCGGCCAGCCCCAGCATTTT.

This clonotype was seen repeatedly, ten times or more. This sequence joins TRBV18 and TRBJ1-1; D gene unclear. The CDR3 contains 14 residues. Germline assignment: CDR1 KGHSH and CDR2 LQKENI. The V end lost 6 bases, the J end lost 2 bases, and 13 bases lay between the germline ends. The CDR3 DNA follows: TGTGCCAGCTCCATAAGTACAGTAAACACTGAAGCTTTCTTT. Amino acid sequence: CASSISTVNTEAFF.

This clonotype was seen only once. A single base separates this from a much larger clone, so it may be a read error. The CDR3 loop reads CASKGRRVNTGELFF. DNA of the CDR3: TGTGCCAGCAAAGGCCGGAGAGTGAACACCGGGGAGCTGTTTTTT. This chain joins TRBV6-1 and TRBJ2-2; D ambiguous. Per the germline V gene, CDR1 is MNHNS and CDR2 is SASEGT. The CDR3 length is 15 residues. The V gene lost 7 bases and the J gene lost 1 base, with 13 bases spanning the gap.

The CDR3 is CASSPYRDRYNEQFF. The CDR3 DNA reads as TGTGCCAGCAGCCCGTACCGGGACAGATACAATGAGCAGTTCTTC. The V gene is TRBV7-2, the J gene TRBJ2-1, with TRBD1 identical over 7 bases. Per germline, CDR1 SGHTA and CDR2 FQGNSA. V shed 5 bases and J 4 bases; nucleotides not matched to a gene: 8. The CDR3 extends over 15 amino acids. The entire variable domain, with the rest obtained from reference TRBV7-2 and TRBJ2-1, is as follows: GAGVSQSPSNKVTEKGKDVELRCDPISGHTALYWYRQSLGQGLEFLIYFQGNSAPDKSGLPSDRFSAERTGGSVSTLTIQRTQQEDSAVYLCASSPYRDRYNEQFFGPGTRLTVL.

A note on this clonotype: A read error may produce the germline difference seen at one junction end. The gene calls are TRBV7-7 and TRBJ2-7, with D maybe TRBD1 (5 bases). Germline assignment: CDR1 SSHAT and CDR2 FNYEAQ (reference sequence). CDR3 length: 13 amino acids. CDR3 protein: CASSFPDSYEQYF. The CDR3 DNA sequence: TGTGCTAGCAGCTTTCCCGACAGCTACGAGCAGTACTTC.

This clonotype was detected many times. The chain links TRBV20-1 to TRBJ2-2, with D unresolved. Deletions cut 4 bases from V and 6 bases from J, with 15 bases between. The length of the CDR3 is 14 residues. Germline V CDR1 and CDR2: DFQATT, SNEGSKA (reference sequence). The CDR3 here is CSAISLVSAGELFF. In DNA, the CDR3 is TGCAGTGCTATTAGTCTAGTAAGCGCCGGGGAGCTGTTTTTT.

In this sample, this clonotype turned up many times. The chain recombines TRBV15 with TRBJ2-6; no firm D call. The CDR3 consists of 16 residues. Germline CDR1 reads LNHNV; CDR2 reads YYDKDF (reference sequence). V lost 1 base, J lost 0 bases, and 7 bases lay in between. CDR3: CATSRVDSSGANVLTF. The CDR3 region has the DNA TGTGCCACCAGCAGAGTAGATTCCTCTGGGGCCAACGTCCTGACTTTC.

This clonotype was detected ten times or more. V usage is TRBV23-1 and J usage is TRBJ2-1; D possibly matches TRBD1 or TRBD2 (5 bases each). TRBV23-1 is marked as an open reading frame, function uncertain. V lost 10 bases and J lost 7, with 23 bases in between. This CDR3 comprises 15 residues. The CDR3 region is CAIPPGTPLKNEQFF. CDR3 nucleotide sequence: TGCGCCATCCCACCTGGGACGCCTCTTAAGAATGAGCAGTTCTTC.

Regarding this clonotype: It may be a read error: a sequence one base away is much more abundant. The V gene is TRBV2, the J gene TRBJ2-1; D gene unclear. The V gene's germline CDR1 is SNHLY and CDR2 FYNNEI. The CDR3 sequence is 11 residues long. The DNA for the CDR3 is TGTGCCAGTCACCTATACAATGAGCAGCTCTTC. This codes for CASHLYNEQLF.

In its sample, this clonotype was seen many times. The chain has TRBV20-1 and TRBJ1-1; perhaps TRBD1 as D (6 bases). Germline CDR1 is DFQATT and CDR2 is SNEGSKA (reference sequence). This CDR3 is 13 amino acids long. V shed 0 bases and J shed 4 bases, with 9 bases lying between them. Here the CDR3 DNA reads TGCAGTGCTAGAGAAGGGGGGGGCACTGAAGCTTTCTTT. Protein product: CSAREGGGTEAFF.

This clonotype showed up many times. The genes are TRBV3-1 and TRBJ2-3, with D unclear. The CDR3 covers 13 residues. Between the trimmed V and J ends, which lost 0 bases and 4 bases, there was a span of 5 bases. Germline V gene sequence: CDR1 LGHDT, CDR2 YNNKEL (reference sequence). CDR3 in amino acids: CASSQDQSDTQYF. CDR3 coding DNA: TGTGCCAGCAGCCAAGATCAGTCAGATACGCAGTATTTT.

This sequence joins TRBV18 and TRBJ2-3, with no clear D. The CDR3 totals 13 residues. The germline V gene has CDR1 KGHSH and CDR2 LQKENI. Trimming cost V 3 bases and J 4 bases, with 8 bases left between them. Here the CDR3 reads CASSPGVADTQYF. DNA of the CDR3: TGTGCCAGCTCACCTGGGGTGGCAGATACGCAGTATTTT.

This clonotype was detected only a few times. This chain joins TRBV10-2 and TRBJ1-4, with a tentative D call TRBD1 (6 bases). V dropped 0 bases and J dropped 7 bases, with 15 bases sitting between them. Germline V CDR1 and CDR2: WSHSY, SAAADI. CDR3 length equals 16 residues. The CDR3 reads CASSESTGGGGEKLFF. CDR3 in DNA: TGCGCCAGCAGTGAGTCGACGGGAGGGGGAGGTGAAAAACTGTTTTTT.

This clonotype was detected many times. V gene TRBV7-2 combines with J gene TRBJ2-1, with TRBD2 matching 8 bases. Unmatched junction bases numbered 4, after V lost 0 bases and J lost 0 bases. In germline, CDR1 is SGHTA, CDR2 FQGNSA. This CDR3 region has 17 residues. The chain's CDR3 is CASSLAASGSSYNEQFF. CDR3 coding DNA: TGTGCCAGCAGCTTAGCTGCGAGCGGGAGCTCCTACAATGAGCAGTTCTTC.

This clonotype was seen repeatedly, ten times or more. Here the CDR3 DNA reads TGTGCCAGCAGCCCCCCCCCGGTCCTAGATACGCAGTATTTT. Protein: CASSPPPVLDTQYF. This rearrangement joins TRBV9 to TRBJ2-3; the D is unclear. The CDR3 has 14 amino acids. Germline assignment: CDR1 SGDLS and CDR2 YYNGEE. V dropped 4 bases and J dropped 5 bases, with 14 bases sitting between them.

In regard to this clonotype: A much larger clone lies a single base off, so this may be a read error. The CDR3 does not close with the conserved phenylalanine or tryptophan, likely indicating a read error. The J gene is TRBJ2-7, the V gene TRBV20-1, with D possibly matching TRBD2 (6 bases). CDR1 and CDR2 (germline): DFQATT, SNEGSKA (reference sequence). V dropped 5 bases and J dropped 0 bases, with 14 bases sitting between them. The CDR3 has 14 residues. The CDR3 is CSALSGRSSYEQYC. CDR3 DNA sequence: TGCAGTGCTCTTAGCGGAAGGAGCTCCTACGAGCAGTACTGC.

This clonotype showed up many times. The V gene is TRBV12-3 or TRBV12-4, the J gene TRBJ2-2, with TRBD2 identical over 8 bases. The CDR3 covers 15 residues. Trimming cost V 5 bases and J 5 bases; bases outside gene matches: 7. The CDR3 reads CASSVTGGRTGELFF. In DNA, the CDR3 is TGTGCCAGCAGTGTAACGGGAGGGCGGACCGGGGAGCTGTTTTTT.

This clonotype was seen many times. The chain has TRBV18 and TRBJ2-3; maybe TRBD2 (6 bases). V was trimmed by 6 bases and J by 7 bases, leaving 23 bases between them. This CDR3 has 16 residues. Germline V gene sequence: CDR1 KGHSH, CDR2 LQKENI. CDR3 DNA sequence: TGTGCCAGCTCCCCGACTACAACCGGGAGTGCGAATACGCAGTATTTT. Protein: CASSPTTTGSANTQYF.

V and J are TRBV20-1 and TRBJ2-7, with TRBD1 identical over 9 bases. Trimming at V came to 5 bases and at J to 5 bases, leaving 13 bases not matched to a gene. Germline CDR1 and CDR2: DFQATT and SNEGSKA (reference sequence). The CDR3 loop spans 15 amino acids. CDR3 sequence reads: CSASQGARRSDEQYF. The CDR3 region has the DNA TGCAGTGCTTCACAGGGGGCGCGAAGGTCCGACGAGCAGTACTTC.

This clonotype was seen at least ten times. DNA of the CDR3: TGCAGTGCTAGAACTGTAGCGGGAGGGTACAATGAGCAGTTCTTC. This encodes CSARTVAGGYNEQFF. The gene calls are TRBV20-1 and TRBJ2-1; 11 bases line up with TRBD2. The trim removed 2 bases at V and 4 bases at J, leaving 4 bases unmatched. CDR1 is DFQATT, CDR2 SNEGSKA, per germline (reference sequence). CDR3 length: 15 residues.

This clonotype showed up many times. V and J are TRBV6-2 or TRBV6-3 and TRBJ2-3; D is possibly TRBD2 (6 bases). V shed 6 bases and J shed 2 bases, with 12 bases lying between them. Germline lookup yields CDR1 MNHEY and CDR2 SVGEGT. CDR3 length: 14 residues. CDR3 DNA sequence: TGTGCCAGCAGCCGGGAGCCTCCCACAGATACGCAGTATTTT. The encoded protein is CASSREPPTDTQYF.

This clonotype was recorded many times. This chain uses TRBV4-3 with TRBJ2-2; D is unclear. The ends were cut back, 0 bases at V and 7 bases at J, with 6 bases in the middle. Germline V gene sequence: CDR1 LGHNA, CDR2 YSLEER. The CDR3 extends over 13 amino acids. CDR3 region: CASSQDHSGELFF. CDR3 DNA: TGCGCCAGCAGCCAAGACCATAGCGGGGAGCTGTTTTTT.

The sample holds many counts of this clonotype. This chain links TRBV7-9 with TRBJ2-3, with 11 bases identical to TRBD2. After removal of 4 bases from V and 2 bases from J, the junction contained 2 bases not matched to a gene. This CDR3 is built from 15 residues. Per germline, CDR1 SEHNR and CDR2 FQNEAQ (reference sequence). CDR3 sequence: CASSSSGRFTDTQYF. Here the CDR3 DNA reads TGTGCCAGCAGCTCTAGCGGGAGGTTCACAGATACGCAGTATTTT.

This clonotype was observed many times. The chain joins TRBV6-5 to TRBJ2-2; perhaps TRBD1 as D (6 bases). CDR1 is MNHEY, CDR2 SVGAGI, per germline. V shed 2 bases and J shed 6 bases, with 19 bases lying between them. The CDR3 has 17 amino acids. The CDR3 loop is CASSYNRDKHWAGELFF. The CDR3 nucleotides are TGTGCCAGCAGTTACAACCGGGACAAACACTGGGCCGGGGAGCTGTTTTTT.

This sequence joins TRBV20-1 and TRBJ2-5; possibly TRBD1 or TRBD2 for D (7 bases each). The CDR3 length is 13 residues. Germline V lookup: CDR1 DFQATT, CDR2 SNEGSKA (reference sequence). V shed 4 bases and J shed 2 bases, with 11 bases lying between them. The CDR3 spells CSAKRDRQETQYF. CDR3 nucleotides: TGCAGTGCTAAGCGGGACAGACAAGAGACCCAGTACTTC.

This clonotype was picked up a small number of times. The V and J genes are TRBV5-4 and TRBJ2-3; 8 bases align to TRBD2. The CDR3 is made up of 14 amino acids. The J segment lost 3 bases and the V segment lost 5 bases, leaving 5 bases of the junction unmatched. The germline gives CDR1 SGHNT, CDR2 YYREEE (reference sequence). The CDR3 spells CASRRSGGTDTQYF. DNA of the CDR3: TGTGCCAGCAGGAGGAGCGGGGGTACAGATACGCAGTATTTT.

At least ten counts were recorded for this clonotype. This chain connects TRBV5-5 to TRBJ2-5; unclear D gene. Trimming cost V 2 bases and J 7 bases, with 12 bases left between them. In germline, CDR1 is SGHKS, CDR2 YYEKEE (reference sequence). The CDR3 covers 13 residues. The CDR3 DNA sequence: TGTGCCAGCAGCTTAGCCCTCGACGGGACCCAGTACTTC. Encoded protein: CASSLALDGTQYF.

In this sample, this clonotype turned up many times. This chain uses TRBV20-1 with TRBJ2-4; 10 positions match TRBD2. The CDR3 has 17 amino acids. The V gene's germline CDR1 is DFQATT and CDR2 SNEGSKA (reference sequence). V shed 0 bases, J shed 2 bases, and the junction held 7 bases outside the gene matches. This chain's CDR3 is CSAREGVAGGSKNIQYF. The CDR3 DNA sequence: TGCAGTGCTAGAGAAGGGGTAGCGGGAGGATCCAAAAACATTCAGTACTTC.

This clonotype turned up a few times. V gene TRBV18 combines with J gene TRBJ1-1, with 8 bases lining up with TRBD1. Germline trimming cut 6 bases from V and 1 base from J; bases unmatched to any gene: 4. CDR1 is KGHSH and CDR2 is LQKENI in the germline V gene. This CDR3 is built from 14 residues. DNA for the CDR3: TGTGCCAGCTCGGAGGGACAGGCGAACACTGAAGCTTTCTTT. The encoded protein is CASSEGQANTEAFF.

This clonotype was detected many times. The rearrangement uses TRBV7-2 and TRBJ2-1; D unresolved. The CDR3 is made up of 16 amino acids. CDR1 is SGHTA, CDR2 FQGNSA, per germline. V was cut by 5 bases and J by 0 bases, with 14 bases left in between. CDR3 sequence (DNA): TGTGCCAGCAGCCAAAGGACGCGGAGCTCCTACAATGAGCAGTTCTTC. This encodes CASSQRTRSSYNEQFF.

As to this clonotype: A much bigger clone sits one base away, suggesting this may be a read error. V usage is TRBV6-4 and J usage is TRBJ2-2; tentative D call: TRBD1 (6 bases). Germline V gives CDR1 MRHNA, CDR2 SNTAGT. The CDR3 spans 14 residues. CDR3 sequence reads: CASSVQTGLGEPFF. The CDR3 coding sequence is TGTGCCAGCAGTGTCCAAACAGGGCTCGGGGAGCCGTTTTTT.